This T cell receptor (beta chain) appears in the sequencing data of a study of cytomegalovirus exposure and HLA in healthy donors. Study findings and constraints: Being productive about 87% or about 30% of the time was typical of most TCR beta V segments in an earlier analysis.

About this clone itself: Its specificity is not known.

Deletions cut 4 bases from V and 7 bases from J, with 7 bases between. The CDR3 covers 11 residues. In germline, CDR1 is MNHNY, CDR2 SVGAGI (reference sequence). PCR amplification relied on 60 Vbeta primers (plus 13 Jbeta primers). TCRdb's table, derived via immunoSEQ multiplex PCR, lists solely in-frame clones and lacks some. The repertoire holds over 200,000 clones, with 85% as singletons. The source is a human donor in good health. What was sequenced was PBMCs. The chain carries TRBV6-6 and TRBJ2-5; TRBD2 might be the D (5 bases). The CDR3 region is CASSSRGTQYF. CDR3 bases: TGTGCCAGCAGTTCACGGGGGACCCAGTACTTC.